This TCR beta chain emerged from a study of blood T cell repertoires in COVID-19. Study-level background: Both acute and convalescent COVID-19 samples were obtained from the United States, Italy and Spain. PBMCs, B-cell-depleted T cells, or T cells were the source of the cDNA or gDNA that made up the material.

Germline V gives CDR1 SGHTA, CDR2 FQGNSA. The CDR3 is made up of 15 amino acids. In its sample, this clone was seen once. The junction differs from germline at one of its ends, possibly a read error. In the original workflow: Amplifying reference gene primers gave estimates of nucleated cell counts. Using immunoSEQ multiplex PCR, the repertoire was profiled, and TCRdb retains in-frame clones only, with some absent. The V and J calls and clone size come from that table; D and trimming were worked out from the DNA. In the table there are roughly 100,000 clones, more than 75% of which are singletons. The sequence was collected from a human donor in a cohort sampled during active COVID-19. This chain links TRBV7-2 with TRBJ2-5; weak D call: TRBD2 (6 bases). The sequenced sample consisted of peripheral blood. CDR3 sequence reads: CASSLAWATQETQYF. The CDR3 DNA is TGTGCCAGCAGCCTAGCGTGGGCTACCCAAGAGACCCAGTACTTC.